These 25 T cell receptor beta chains came from one sample sequenced in a study of blood T cell repertoires in COVID-19. The protocol was immunoSEQ multiplex PCR, while the TCRdb copy is restricted to in-frame clones and leaves out a portion. Altogether about 200,000 clones are present, over 75% being singletons, with the ten largest covering around 7.4%. The sequencing input was PBMCs or T cells enriched from blood (not recorded which). Receptor source: a woman in her forties with acute COVID-19.

In its sample, this clone was seen a few times. The chain links TRBV27 to TRBJ1-2; 8 bases fit TRBD1. The germline CDR1 and CDR2 sequences are MNHEY and SMNVEV (reference sequence). V trimming: 5 bases; J trimming: 4 bases; junction bases outside the gene matches: 9. This CDR3 has 15 amino acids. CDR3 in DNA: TGTGCCAGCAGTACCGGACAGGGAATGAGCTATGGCTACACCTTC. Translating gives CASSTGQGMSYGYTF.

Notes on this clone: Germline is not matched at one junction end, which may reflect a read error. The chain has TRBV7-7 and TRBJ2-3, with 9 bases aligning to TRBD1. CDR3 length equals 15 residues. Germline CDR1 is SSHAT and CDR2 is FNYEAQ (reference sequence). The CDR3 DNA reads TGTGCTAGCAGCTTAGGGGACAGGGACACAGATACGCAGTATTTT. Encoded protein: CASSLGDRDTDTQYF.

This rearrangement joins TRBV6-1 to TRBJ2-7; no reliable D call. CDR1 and CDR2 (germline): MNHNS, SASEGT. The CDR3 length is 14 residues. Trimming pared 3 bases from V and 2 bases from J, leaving 11 bases between. CDR3 DNA sequence: TGTGCCAGCAGTGAGGGCACAGTGCCCTACGAGCAGTACTTC. This encodes CASSEGTVPYEQYF.

V usage is TRBV10-1 and J usage is TRBJ1-5; 7 bases are a match to TRBD1. Germline CDR1 and CDR2: WNHNN and SYGVQD (reference sequence). The CDR3 extends over 14 amino acids. After removal of 8 bases from V and 6 bases from J, the junction contained 10 bases not matched to a gene. In nucleotides, the CDR3 is TGCGCCAGCTCCGAAGGGGGCGAGGGTCAGCCCCAGCATTTT. Translation: CASSEGGEGQPQHF.

The gene calls are TRBV29-1 and TRBJ2-7; TRBD2 is a possible D gene (6 bases). Germline-derived CDR1 and CDR2 are SQVTM and ANQGSEA. Between the trimmed V and J ends, which lost 6 bases and 5 bases, there was a span of 20 bases. The CDR3 is 14 amino acids. CDR3 bases: TGCAGCGTGGGGACTTTTAGTCGCGGGAACGAGCAGTACTTC. Protein product: CSVGTFSRGNEQYF.

The chain joins TRBV10-1 to TRBJ1-1; 7 nucleotides match TRBD1. Germline V gene sequence: CDR1 WNHNN, CDR2 SYGVQD (reference sequence). The trim removed 4 bases at V and 1 base at J, leaving 6 bases unmatched. This CDR3 has 15 amino acids. CDR3: CASSGQGDGNTEAFF. The CDR3 coding sequence is TGCGCCAGCAGTGGACAGGGCGATGGGAACACTGAAGCTTTCTTT.

In its sample, this clone was seen once. The rearrangement links TRBV9 to TRBJ2-7, with D tentatively TRBD2 (5 bases). The germline V gene has CDR1 SGDLS and CDR2 YYNGEE. The CDR3 has 15 residues. V was cut by 3 bases and J by 0 bases, with 13 bases left in between. The CDR3 spells CASSEEDGSSYEQYF. The CDR3 DNA sequence: TGTGCCAGCAGCGAGGAGGACGGAAGCTCCTACGAGCAGTACTTC.

The genes are TRBV11-2 and TRBJ2-7; 9 bases are a match to TRBD1. Germline V gives CDR1 SGHAT, CDR2 FQNNGV. This CDR3 comprises 18 residues. J gave up 2 bases and V 0 bases, and 11 bases lay outside the gene matches. The CDR3 coding sequence is TGTGCCAGCAGCTTAGATGGGGGCGGGGGACAGGGTACCTACGAGCAGTACTTC. Translated: CASSLDGGGGQGTYEQYF. The full variable domain, in which reference TRBV11-2 and TRBJ2-7 provide the parts outside the CDR3, is EAGVAQSPRYKIIEKRQSVAFWCNPISGHATLYWYQQILGQGPKLLIQFQNNGVVDDSQLPKDRFSAERLKGVDSTLKIQPAKLEDSAVYLCASSLDGGGGQGTYEQYFGPGTRLTVT.

The chain is built from TRBV27 and TRBJ2-1; 7 nucleotides line up with TRBD1. The CDR3 runs 17 residues. The ends lost 6 bases at V and 7 bases at J; junction bases unmatched: 18. The germline CDR1 and CDR2 sequences are MNHEY and SMNVEV (reference sequence). The CDR3 spells CASRERYRSGTENEQFF. In nucleotides, the CDR3 is TGTGCCAGCAGGGAACGATACAGATCCGGGACAGAGAATGAGCAGTTCTTC.

This chain uses TRBV19 with TRBJ2-1; D is undetermined. The CDR3 runs 12 residues. The germline V gene has CDR1 LNHDA and CDR2 SQIVND (reference sequence). Trimming took off 5 bases at V and 8 bases at J, with 10 bases between the two ends. Here the CDR3 reads CASSVVEDEQFF. CDR3 nucleotide sequence: TGTGCCAGTAGTGTAGTAGAGGATGAGCAGTTCTTC.

V and J are TRBV3-1 (or the pseudogene TRBV3-2) and TRBJ1-6, with D unresolved. The germline CDR1 and CDR2 sequences are LGHDT and YNNKEL (reference sequence). The V end was cut by 5 bases, the J end by 10 bases, with 9 bases between. CDR3 size: 12 residues. CDR3 nucleotides: TGTGCCAGCAGCTCCGGGGAATCACCCCTCCACTTT. It translates to CASSSGESPLHF.

V gene TRBV6-2 or TRBV6-3 combines with J gene TRBJ2-5; TRBD2 agrees at 10 bases. With V trimmed by 2 bases and J by 5 bases, 5 bases remained unmatched. Germline CDR1 and CDR2: MNHEY and SVGEGT. The CDR3 runs to 15 residues. As DNA, the CDR3 is TGTGCCAGCAGTTACGGGCTAGCGGGAGTTGAGACCCAGTACTTC. Residues: CASSYGLAGVETQYF.

This clone was picked up a small number of times. The rearrangement uses TRBV6-4 and TRBJ2-3, with TRBD2 identical over 12 bases. The V gene end was trimmed by 2 bases and the J gene end by 4 bases; junction bases not matched to a gene: 1. The CDR3 runs to 15 residues. Germline V gives CDR1 MRHNA, CDR2 SNTAGT. The CDR3 DNA reads TGTGCCAGCAGTGACCTAGCGGGAGGGCCAGATACGCAGTATTTT. Its translation: CASSDLAGGPDTQYF.

V is TRBV9 and J is TRBJ1-4; weak D call: TRBD1 (5 bases). This CDR3 is 14 amino acids long. Germline V lookup: CDR1 SGDLS, CDR2 YYNGEE. With 3 bases removed from V and 7 bases from J, the gap between germline ends came to 13 bases. CDR3 nucleotides: TGTGCCAGCAGCGCCGGGGTCGGGGGTGAAAAACTGTTTTTT. Protein product: CASSAGVGGEKLFF.

The V call is TRBV10-3, the J call TRBJ1-1, with D maybe TRBD1 (6 bases). The CDR3 runs to 14 residues. Germline lookup yields CDR1 ENHRY and CDR2 SYGVKD. Trimming took 0 bases from V and 3 from J, leaving 8 bases between them. The CDR3 loop reads CAISESGHDTEAFF. CDR3 coding DNA: TGTGCCATCAGTGAGTCGGGACACGACACTGAAGCTTTCTTT.

This chain joins TRBV11-2 and TRBJ2-1; 9 bases are a match to TRBD1. V gave up 4 bases and J gave up 8 bases; unmatched junction bases: 6. This CDR3 region has 14 residues. Germline V gives CDR1 SGHAT, CDR2 FQNNGV. The CDR3 is CASSWDRVGDEQFF. CDR3 nucleotides: TGTGCCAGCAGCTGGGACAGGGTAGGCGATGAGCAGTTCTTC.

This sequence joins TRBV4-1 and TRBJ1-6, with 8 bases matching TRBD1. This CDR3 region has 15 residues. Germline-derived CDR1 and CDR2 are MGHRA and YSYEKL. V lost 4 bases and J lost 7; bases outside the gene matches: 6. The CDR3 region is CASSLQGGLNSPLHF. CDR3 sequence (DNA): TGCGCCAGCAGCCTACAGGGGGGTCTCAATTCACCCCTCCACTTT.

This clone was picked up one time. The chain carries TRBV5-1 and TRBJ1-5; no clear D gene. This CDR3 has 15 amino acids. From germline, CDR1 is SGHRS and CDR2 YFSETQ. V shed 4 bases and J shed 0 bases, with 11 bases lying between them. DNA of the CDR3: TGCGCCAGCAGCGTATCAGGATTTAGCAATCAGCCCCAGCATTTT. Amino acids: CASSVSGFSNQPQHF.

The V call is TRBV7-3, the J call TRBJ2-5, with D maybe TRBD1 (5 bases). The length of the CDR3 is 14 residues. V was pared by 5 bases and J by 5 bases, with 15 bases between. CDR1 and CDR2 from the germline V gene are SGHTA and FQGTGA. CDR3 coding DNA: TGTGCCAGCAGCCAGGGCCCCACTGGGGAGACCCAGTACTTC. It is translated as CASSQGPTGETQYF.

The V and J genes are TRBV7-9 and TRBJ2-7; TRBD2 matches 7 bases. The germline V gene encodes CDR1 SEHNR and CDR2 FQNEAQ (reference sequence). The junction had 4 bases not matched to a gene; V was cut back by 8 bases and J by 3 bases. The CDR3 contains 12 residues. CDR3 residues: CASEGGGYEQYF. CDR3 coding DNA: TGTGCCAGCGAGGGCGGGGGCTACGAGCAGTACTTC.

This clone was seen only once. The chain has TRBV7-3 and TRBJ2-1; D is ambiguous. The CDR3 runs to 12 residues. CDR1 and CDR2 (germline): SGHTA, FQGTGA. V was cut by 4 bases and J by 7 bases, with 8 bases left in between. CDR3 loop: CASSSLANEQFF. CDR3 in DNA: TGTGCCAGCAGCTCGTTGGCTAATGAGCAGTTCTTC.

The chain joins TRBV3-1 (or the pseudogene TRBV3-2) to TRBJ1-2, with D perhaps TRBD1 (6 bases). Germline values: CDR1 LGHDT, CDR2 YNNKEL (reference sequence). There are 14 residues in the CDR3. V was trimmed by 0 bases and J by 8 bases, leaving 13 bases between them. CDR3 nucleotide sequence: TGTGCCAGCAGCCAAGAGCCGGGGGGGGGCGGCTACACCTTC. It codes for CASSQEPGGGGYTF.

The chain joins TRBV4-3 to TRBJ1-3, with a weak D call TRBD1 (6 bases). The length of the CDR3 is 16 residues. Germline loops: CDR1 LGHNA, CDR2 YSLEER. V dropped 1 base and J dropped 4 bases, with 14 bases sitting between them. The CDR3 DNA follows: TGCGCCAGCAGCCAAGGAACAGGGCGGATAGGAAACACCATATATTTT. Its protein is CASSQGTGRIGNTIYF.

The gene calls are TRBV6-5 and TRBJ1-3, with TRBD1 identical over 7 bases. The CDR3 covers 15 residues. Germline loops: CDR1 MNHEY, CDR2 SVGAGI. J was trimmed by 1 base and V by 1 base; bases with no gene match: 1. Here the CDR3 DNA reads TGTGCCAGCAGTTACTTGACAGGGTCTGGAAACACCATATATTTT. Translation: CASSYLTGSGNTIYF.

The sample holds a few counts of this clone. The chain has TRBV30 and TRBJ2-1; D is perhaps TRBD2 (5 bases). Germline values: CDR1 GTSNPN, CDR2 SVGIG (reference sequence). The CDR3 is made up of 14 amino acids. V was pared by 2 bases and J by 0 bases, with 8 bases between. The CDR3 coding sequence is TGTGCCTGGAGTAAACGGGACTCCTACAATGAGCAGTTCTTC. Residues: CAWSKRDSYNEQFF.